The next 21 T cell receptor beta chains were all read from a single sample in a study of cytomegalovirus exposure and HLA in healthy donors. Researchers ran the PCR with 60 Vbeta and 13 Jbeta primers. The table came from immunoSEQ multiplex PCR; TCRdb's copy has only in-frame clones and leaves some out. The repertoire has 130,000 to 150,000 clones, 9.4% of them found once; the top ten carry less than 2%. Sequencing was done on a sample of PBMCs. The receptors originated from a male donor in good health and CMV-seronegative.

This clone was found a few times. The chain employs TRBV7-2 and TRBJ1-2, with TRBD1 matching 9 bases. CDR3 size: 16 residues. Trimming at V came to 0 bases and at J to 0 bases, leaving 2 bases not matched to a gene. Germline assignment: CDR1 SGHTA and CDR2 FQGNSA. CDR3 amino acids: CASSLAGQGTNYGYTF. CDR3 sequence (DNA): TGTGCCAGCAGCTTAGCCGGACAGGGGACTAACTATGGCTACACCTTC.

This clone was counted only a few times. The chain combines TRBV6-5 with TRBJ1-1, with 9 bases fitting TRBD1. V shed 2 bases and J 4 bases; nucleotides not matched to a gene: 2. The CDR3 runs to 14 residues. CDR1 is MNHEY, CDR2 SVGAGI, per germline. DNA for the CDR3: TGTGCCAGCAGTTACGGGGACAGGGCCACTGAAGCTTTCTTT. Amino acids: CASSYGDRATEAFF.

This chain connects TRBV9 to TRBJ2-3; a weak D match, TRBD2 (5 bases). The CDR3 consists of 15 residues. The V gene lost 9 bases and the J gene lost 0 bases, with 17 bases spanning the gap. Per the germline V gene, CDR1 is SGDLS and CDR2 is YYNGEE. The chain's CDR3 is CATELRRSSTDTQYF. CDR3 sequence (DNA): TGTGCCACCGAGCTTCGGAGGTCTAGCACAGATACGCAGTATTTT. The complete variable domain, with remaining parts taken from reference TRBV9 and TRBJ2-3, reads DSGVTQTPKHLITATGQRVTLRCSPRSGDLSVYWYQQSLDQGLQFLIQYYNGEERAKGNILERFSAQQFPDLHSELNLSSLELGDSALYFCATELRRSSTDTQYFGPGTRLTVL.

This sequence joins TRBV7-2 and TRBJ2-2; D might be TRBD1 (5 bases). The CDR3 runs 16 residues. CDR1 is SGHTA, CDR2 FQGNSA, per germline. Trimming took off 1 base at V and 1 base at J, with 10 bases between the two ends. The CDR3 region has the DNA TGTGCCAGCAGCTTAGGGGGCAGCTGGAACACCGGGGAGCTGTTTTTT. Translating gives CASSLGGSWNTGELFF.

The chain carries TRBV6-5 and TRBJ2-1, with D tentatively TRBD1 (6 bases). The V gene's germline CDR1 is MNHEY and CDR2 SVGAGI. V was pared by 6 bases and J by 9 bases, with 21 bases between. The CDR3 is 15 amino acids. The DNA of the CDR3 is TGTGCCAGCAGCCCCGCCAGGGGTGGGGAAAGTGAGCAGTTCTTC. Amino acids: CASSPARGGESEQFF.

This clone was observed a handful of times. This chain uses TRBV10-3 with TRBJ1-3; TRBD1 aligns across 7 bases. Germline V gene data show CDR1 as ENHRY and CDR2 as SYGVKD. This CDR3 contains 15 residues. With V trimmed by 11 bases and J by 4 bases, 14 bases remained unmatched. The CDR3 DNA is TGTGCCGCCGACTCTACCGGGACAGCAGGAAACACCATATATTTT. Its protein product is CAADSTGTAGNTIYF.

Comment on this clone: The conserved phenylalanine or tryptophan normally closing the CDR3 is absent here, so this likely arose from a read error. The V call is TRBV28, the J call TRBJ1-1, with D uncertain. V was cut by 5 bases and J by 3 bases, with 7 bases left in between. Germline V gene lookup returns CDR1 MDHEN and CDR2 SYDVKM. CDR3 length: 12 residues. For the CDR3, the DNA is TGTGCCAGCAGTCAGAGAGACACTGAAGCTTTCCTT. Amino acid sequence: CASSQRDTEAFL.

Note on this clone: This sample includes further DNA sequences coding for the same CDR3. V gene TRBV11-3 combines with J gene TRBJ1-1; D is ambiguous. In germline, CDR1 is SGHNT, CDR2 YENEEA. V gave up 3 bases and J gave up 2 bases, with 7 bases separating them. The CDR3 extends over 13 amino acids. CDR3 in amino acids: CASSFGGNTEAFF. CDR3 DNA: TGTGCCAGCAGCTTTGGCGGAAACACTGAAGCTTTCTTT.

The V gene is TRBV5-1, the J gene TRBJ1-1; 7 positions agree with TRBD1. V was clipped by 4 bases and J by 1 base; unmatched bases: 4. CDR3 length: 14 residues. CDR1 is SGHRS, CDR2 YFSETQ, per germline. Here the CDR3 DNA reads TGCGCCAGCAGCCATAGGGACAGGAACACTGAAGCTTTCTTT. It yields the protein CASSHRDRNTEAFF.

In its sample, this clone was seen a few times. This chain uses TRBV7-8 with TRBJ2-1, with D possibly matching TRBD1 (7 bases). This CDR3 spans 14 amino acids. Germline V gene data show CDR1 as SGHVS and CDR2 as FQNEAQ. Trimming took 3 bases from V and 7 from J, leaving 13 bases between them. The CDR3 reads CASSLGQGGNEQFF. The CDR3, as DNA: TGTGCCAGCAGCTTGGGGCAGGGGGGTAATGAGCAGTTCTTC.

This clone was observed a few times. This chain uses TRBV6-5 with TRBJ2-1, with D perhaps matching TRBD2 (8 bases). V was shortened by 6 bases and J by 7 bases, with 19 bases between the two germline ends. The CDR3 spans 15 residues. In germline, CDR1 is MNHEY, CDR2 SVGAGI. The CDR3 loop reads CASSKGGGGRNEQFF. As DNA, the CDR3 is TGTGCCAGCAGCAAGGGAGGGGGCGGGAGGAATGAGCAGTTCTTC.

This clone was seen a few times. This chain joins TRBV5-1 and TRBJ2-1; TRBD1 aligns across 7 bases. This CDR3 has 16 amino acids. Per the germline V gene, CDR1 is SGHRS and CDR2 is YFSETQ. Trimming at V came to 4 bases and at J to 0 bases, leaving 7 bases not matched to a gene. CDR3 coding DNA: TGCGCCAGCAGCCTACCGACAGGGAGCTCCTACAATGAGCAGTTCTTC. Translating it yields CASSLPTGSSYNEQFF.

This clone was counted a few times. The V call is TRBV2, the J call TRBJ1-2, with 8 bases that match TRBD1. From germline, CDR1 is SNHLY and CDR2 FYNNEI. Trimming at V came to 7 bases and at J to 6 bases, leaving 19 bases not matched to a gene. CDR3 size: 17 residues. This CDR3 reads CASKLGQADRRQNGYTF. The CDR3 nucleotides read TGTGCCAGCAAATTGGGACAGGCGGATCGGCGTCAAAATGGCTACACCTTC.

This clone was seen only a few times. CDR3 sequence: CASSQDGDRNTEAFF. The CDR3 DNA reads TGCGCCAGCAGCCAAGATGGGGACAGGAACACTGAAGCTTTCTTT. The chain is built from TRBV4-3 and TRBJ1-1, with 7 nucleotides matching TRBD1. Germline CDR1 is LGHNA and CDR2 is YSLEER. Trimming at V came to 0 bases and at J to 1 base, leaving 2 bases not matched to a gene. The CDR3 is 15 residues long.

This clone showed up just a few times. The chain combines TRBV2 with TRBJ1-2; TRBD1 might be the D (6 bases). The CDR3 totals 12 residues. Germline V gene lookup returns CDR1 SNHLY and CDR2 FYNNEI. V was pared by 5 bases and J by 8 bases, with 12 bases between. The CDR3 region is CASSSGVEGYTF. DNA of the CDR3: TGTGCCAGCAGTTCAGGGGTTGAGGGCTACACCTTC.

The V gene is TRBV18, the J gene TRBJ2-7; the match to TRBD1 covers 9 bases. The CDR3 covers 12 residues. In germline, CDR1 is KGHSH, CDR2 LQKENI. V shed 3 bases and J 6 bases; nucleotides not matched to a gene: 0. The CDR3 bases are TGTGCCAGCTCACCGGACAGGGGCGAGCAGTACTTC. It encodes CASSPDRGEQYF.

This clone showed up just a few times. The V call is TRBV4-3, the J call TRBJ1-2; unclear D gene. V lost 4 bases and J 8 bases, leaving 23 bases between the germline ends. Germline CDR1 is LGHNA and CDR2 is YSLEER. The CDR3 has 16 amino acids. CDR3 nucleotides: TGCGCCAGCAGCCCCGCTTGGAGGAATCAACTTGAGGGCTACACCTTC. Translating it yields CASSPAWRNQLEGYTF.

This clone was seen only a few times. The chain couples TRBV6-1 to TRBJ2-7, with 10 bases matching TRBD2. Trimming cost V 10 bases and J 3 bases; bases outside gene matches: 6. The CDR3 consists of 13 residues. Per germline, CDR1 MNHNS and CDR2 SASEGT. The CDR3 coding sequence is TGTGCCACTTTGAAGCGGGAGGGCTACGAGCAGTACTTC. Translated: CATLKREGYEQYF.

In its sample, this clone was seen a few times. The V and J genes are TRBV27 and TRBJ1-6; perhaps TRBD1 as D (6 bases). CDR1 and CDR2 from the germline V gene are MNHEY and SMNVEV (reference sequence). This CDR3 contains 18 residues. Trimming left V 3 bases short and J 2 bases short, with 17 bases between. Written as DNA, the CDR3 is TGTGCCAGCAGTTTCAACAGGGAAATTGTGCCCTATAATTCACCCCTCCACTTT. Translated, it gives CASSFNREIVPYNSPLHF.

The chain links TRBV11-2 to TRBJ2-5; 7 bases align to TRBD1. In germline, CDR1 is SGHAT, CDR2 FQNNGV. CDR3 length: 13 residues. After removal of 5 bases from V and 7 bases from J, the junction contained 7 bases not matched to a gene. The CDR3 loop reads CASSPGTVATQYF. For the CDR3, the DNA is TGTGCCAGCAGCCCCGGGACAGTGGCGACCCAGTACTTC.

This clone was counted only a few times. The chain links TRBV5-4 to TRBJ2-1, with D possibly matching TRBD2 (6 bases). Germline values: CDR1 SGHNT, CDR2 YYREEE (reference sequence). V lost 3 bases and J 5 bases, leaving 18 bases between the germline ends. The CDR3 loop spans 16 amino acids. CDR3 region: CASSSVKAGFDNEQFF. The CDR3, as DNA: TGTGCCAGCAGCTCTGTTAAGGCGGGGTTTGACAATGAGCAGTTCTTC.